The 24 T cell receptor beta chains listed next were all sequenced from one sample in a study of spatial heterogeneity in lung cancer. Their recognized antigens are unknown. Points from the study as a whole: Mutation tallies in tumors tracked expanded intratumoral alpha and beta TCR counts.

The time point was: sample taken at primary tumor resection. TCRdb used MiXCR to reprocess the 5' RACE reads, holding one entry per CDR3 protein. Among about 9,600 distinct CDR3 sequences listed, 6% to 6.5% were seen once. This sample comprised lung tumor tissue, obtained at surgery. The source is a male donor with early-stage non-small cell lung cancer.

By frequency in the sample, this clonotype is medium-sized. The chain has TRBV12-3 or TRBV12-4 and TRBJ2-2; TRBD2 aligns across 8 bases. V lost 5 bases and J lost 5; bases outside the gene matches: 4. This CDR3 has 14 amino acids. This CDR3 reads CASSAGGPTGELFF. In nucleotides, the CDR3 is TGTGCCAGCAGTGCGGGGGGACCAACCGGGGAGCTGTTTTTT.

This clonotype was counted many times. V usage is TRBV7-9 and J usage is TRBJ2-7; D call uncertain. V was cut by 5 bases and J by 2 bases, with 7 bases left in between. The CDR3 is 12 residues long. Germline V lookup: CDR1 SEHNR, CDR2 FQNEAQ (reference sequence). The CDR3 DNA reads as TGTGCCAGCAGCCGGGCGACCTACGAGCAGTACTTC. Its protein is CASSRATYEQYF.

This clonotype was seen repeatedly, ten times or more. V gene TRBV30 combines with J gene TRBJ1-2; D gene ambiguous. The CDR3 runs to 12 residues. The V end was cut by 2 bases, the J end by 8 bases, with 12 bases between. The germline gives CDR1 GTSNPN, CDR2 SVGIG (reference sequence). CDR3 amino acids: CAWSRQSAGYTF. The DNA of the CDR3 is TGTGCCTGGAGTAGACAATCGGCGGGCTACACCTTC.

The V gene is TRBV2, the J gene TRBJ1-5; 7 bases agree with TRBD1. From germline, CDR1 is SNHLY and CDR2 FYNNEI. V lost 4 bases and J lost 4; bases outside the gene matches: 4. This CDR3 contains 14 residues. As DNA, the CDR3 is TGTGCCAGCAGTGTGGTACAGGGGAATCAGCCCCAGCATTTT. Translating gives CASSVVQGNQPQHF.

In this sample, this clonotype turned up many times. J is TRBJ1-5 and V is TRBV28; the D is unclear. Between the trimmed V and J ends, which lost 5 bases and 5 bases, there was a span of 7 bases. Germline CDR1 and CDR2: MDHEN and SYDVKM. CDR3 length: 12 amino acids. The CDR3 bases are TGTGCCAGCAGTCCCCCCCATCAGCCCCAGCATTTT. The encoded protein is CASSPPHQPQHF.

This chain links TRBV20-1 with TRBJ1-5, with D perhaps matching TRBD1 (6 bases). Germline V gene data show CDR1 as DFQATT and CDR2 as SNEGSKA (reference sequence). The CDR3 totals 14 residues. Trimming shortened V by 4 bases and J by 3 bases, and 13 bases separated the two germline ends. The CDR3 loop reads CSATRTEDNQPQHF. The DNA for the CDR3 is TGCAGTGCTACCCGGACAGAGGACAATCAGCCCCAGCATTTT.

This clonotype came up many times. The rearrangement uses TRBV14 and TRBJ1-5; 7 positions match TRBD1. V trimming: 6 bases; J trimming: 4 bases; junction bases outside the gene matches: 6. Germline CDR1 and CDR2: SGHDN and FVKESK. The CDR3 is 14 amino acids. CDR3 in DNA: TGTGCCAGCAGTCCCAGGGGGTGGAATCAGCCCCAGCATTTT. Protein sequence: CASSPRGWNQPQHF.

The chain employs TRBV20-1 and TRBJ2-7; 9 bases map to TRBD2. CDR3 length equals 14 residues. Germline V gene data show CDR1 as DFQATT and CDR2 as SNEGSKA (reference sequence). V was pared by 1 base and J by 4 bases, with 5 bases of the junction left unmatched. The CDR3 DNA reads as TGCAGTGCTAGAGCGTTTAGCGGGGGATACGAGCAGTACTTC. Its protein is CSARAFSGGYEQYF.

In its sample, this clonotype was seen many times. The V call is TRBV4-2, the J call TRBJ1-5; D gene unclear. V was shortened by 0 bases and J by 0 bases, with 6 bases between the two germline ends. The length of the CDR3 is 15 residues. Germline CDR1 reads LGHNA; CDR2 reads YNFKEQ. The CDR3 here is CASSQENYSNQPQHF. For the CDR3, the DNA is TGTGCCAGCAGCCAAGAAAACTATAGCAATCAGCCCCAGCATTTT.

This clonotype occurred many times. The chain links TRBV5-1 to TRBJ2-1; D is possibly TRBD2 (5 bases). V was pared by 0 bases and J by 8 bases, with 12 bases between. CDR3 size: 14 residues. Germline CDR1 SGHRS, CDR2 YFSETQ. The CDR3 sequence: CASSLAAGRYEQFF. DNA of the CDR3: TGCGCCAGCAGCTTGGCCGCGGGCAGGTATGAGCAGTTCTTC.

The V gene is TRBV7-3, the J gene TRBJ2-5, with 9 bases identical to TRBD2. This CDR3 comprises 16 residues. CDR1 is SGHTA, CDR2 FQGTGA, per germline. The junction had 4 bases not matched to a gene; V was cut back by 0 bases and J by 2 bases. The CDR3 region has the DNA TGTGCCAGCAGCTTAACTAGCGGGGGTAATCAAGAGACCCAGTACTTC. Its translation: CASSLTSGGNQETQYF.

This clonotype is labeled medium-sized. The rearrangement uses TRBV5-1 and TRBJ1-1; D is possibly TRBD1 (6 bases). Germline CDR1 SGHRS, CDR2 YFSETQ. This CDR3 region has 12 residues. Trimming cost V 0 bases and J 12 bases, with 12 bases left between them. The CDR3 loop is CASSLGQGSTFF. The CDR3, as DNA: TGCGCCAGCAGCTTGGGGCAGGGGTCGACTTTCTTT.

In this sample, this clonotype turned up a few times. The CDR3 loop is CASRLDHGAYNEQFF. CDR3 nucleotide sequence: TGTGCCAGCAGACTCGACCATGGGGCTTACAATGAGCAGTTCTTC. The chain uses TRBV6-5 and TRBJ2-1, with a possible D match to TRBD1 (5 bases). CDR1 and CDR2 (germline): MNHEY, SVGAGI. V lost 6 bases and J 4 bases, leaving 16 bases between the germline ends. The CDR3 runs 15 residues.

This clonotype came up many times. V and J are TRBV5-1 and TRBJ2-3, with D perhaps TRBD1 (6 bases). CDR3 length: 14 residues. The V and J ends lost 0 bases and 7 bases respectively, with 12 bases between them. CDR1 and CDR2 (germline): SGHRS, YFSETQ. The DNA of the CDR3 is TGCGCCAGCAGCTTGGAGTTCCAGGGGAATACGCAGTATTTT. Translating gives CASSLEFQGNTQYF.

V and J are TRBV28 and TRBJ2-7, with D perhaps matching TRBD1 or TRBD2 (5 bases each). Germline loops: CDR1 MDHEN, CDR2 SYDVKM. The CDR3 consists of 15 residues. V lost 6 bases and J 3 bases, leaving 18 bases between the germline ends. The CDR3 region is CASSPRGAGNYEQYF. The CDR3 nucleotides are TGTGCCAGCAGCCCCCGAGGGGCAGGAAACTACGAGCAGTACTTC.

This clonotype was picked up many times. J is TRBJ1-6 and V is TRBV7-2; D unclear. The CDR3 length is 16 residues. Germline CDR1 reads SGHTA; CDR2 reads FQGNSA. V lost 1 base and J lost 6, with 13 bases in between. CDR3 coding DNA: TGTGCCAGCAGCTTAGATCGGGGTTTCGGTAATTCACCCCTCCACTTT. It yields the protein CASSLDRGFGNSPLHF.

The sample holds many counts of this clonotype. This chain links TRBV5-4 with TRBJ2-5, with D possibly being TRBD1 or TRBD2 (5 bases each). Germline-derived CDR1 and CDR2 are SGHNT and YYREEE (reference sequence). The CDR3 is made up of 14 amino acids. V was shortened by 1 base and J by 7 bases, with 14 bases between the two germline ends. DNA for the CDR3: TGTGCCAGCAGCTTGCAGGGTCGGGACGGGACCCAGTACTTC. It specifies CASSLQGRDGTQYF.

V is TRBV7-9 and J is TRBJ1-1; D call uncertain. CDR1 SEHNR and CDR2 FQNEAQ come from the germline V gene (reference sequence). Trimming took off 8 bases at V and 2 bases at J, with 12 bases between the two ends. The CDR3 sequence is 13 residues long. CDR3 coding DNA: TGTGCCAGCGAAGGAGGGATCAACACTGAAGCTTTCTTT. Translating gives CASEGGINTEAFF.

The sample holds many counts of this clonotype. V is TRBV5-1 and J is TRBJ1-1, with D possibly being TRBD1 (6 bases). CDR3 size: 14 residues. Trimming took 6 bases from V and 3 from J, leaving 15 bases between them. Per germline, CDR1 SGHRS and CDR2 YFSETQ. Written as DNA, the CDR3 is TGCGCCAGCACCCTGGGGGGGGGCGACACTGAAGCTTTCTTT. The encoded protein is CASTLGGGDTEAFF.

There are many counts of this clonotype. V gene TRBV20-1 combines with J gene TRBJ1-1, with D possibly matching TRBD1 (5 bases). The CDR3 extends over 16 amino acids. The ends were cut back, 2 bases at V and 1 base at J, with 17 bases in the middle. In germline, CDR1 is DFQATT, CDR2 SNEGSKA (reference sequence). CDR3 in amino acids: CSARSFLGPTNTEAFF. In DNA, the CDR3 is TGCAGTGCTAGAAGTTTCTTGGGACCTACGAACACTGAAGCTTTCTTT.

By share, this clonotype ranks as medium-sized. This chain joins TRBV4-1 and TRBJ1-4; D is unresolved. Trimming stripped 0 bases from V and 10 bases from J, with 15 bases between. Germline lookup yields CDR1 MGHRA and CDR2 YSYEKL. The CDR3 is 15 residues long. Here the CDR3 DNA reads TGCGCCAGCAGCCAAGACGTAGCGGGAGGAAGAAAACTGTTTTTT. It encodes CASSQDVAGGRKLFF.

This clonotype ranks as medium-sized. The chain's CDR3 is CASRGHGGETQYF. CDR3 nucleotide sequence: TGTGCCAGCAGAGGACATGGAGGGGAGACCCAGTACTTC. This chain links TRBV12-3 or TRBV12-4 with TRBJ2-5, with D possibly TRBD2 on 6 matching bases. The CDR3 sequence is 13 residues long. V lost 6 bases to trimming and J lost 5 bases, with 13 bases between them.

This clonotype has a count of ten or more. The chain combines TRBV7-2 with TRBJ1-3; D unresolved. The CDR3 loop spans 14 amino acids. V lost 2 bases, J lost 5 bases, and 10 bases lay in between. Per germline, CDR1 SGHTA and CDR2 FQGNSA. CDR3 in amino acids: CASSLTAGRNTIYF. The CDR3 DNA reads TGTGCCAGCAGCTTAACGGCCGGACGAAACACCATATATTTT.

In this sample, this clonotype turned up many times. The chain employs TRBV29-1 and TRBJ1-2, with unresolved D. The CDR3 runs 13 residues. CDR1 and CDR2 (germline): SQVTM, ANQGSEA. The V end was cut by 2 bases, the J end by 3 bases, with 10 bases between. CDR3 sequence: CSVEPVLYYGYTF. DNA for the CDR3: TGCAGCGTTGAACCGGTGCTTTACTATGGCTACACCTTC.